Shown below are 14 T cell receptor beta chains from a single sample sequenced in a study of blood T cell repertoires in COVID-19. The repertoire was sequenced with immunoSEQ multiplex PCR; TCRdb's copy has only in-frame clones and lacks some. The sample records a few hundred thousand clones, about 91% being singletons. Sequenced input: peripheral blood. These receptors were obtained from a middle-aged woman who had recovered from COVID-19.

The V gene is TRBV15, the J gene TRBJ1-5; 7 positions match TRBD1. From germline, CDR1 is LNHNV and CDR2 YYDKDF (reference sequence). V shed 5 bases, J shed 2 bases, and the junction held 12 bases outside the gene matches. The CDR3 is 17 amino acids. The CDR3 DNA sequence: TGTGCCACCAGCCCCTCTAAGAAGGGGGCTGGCAATCAGCCCCAGCATTTT. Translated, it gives CATSPSKKGAGNQPQHF.

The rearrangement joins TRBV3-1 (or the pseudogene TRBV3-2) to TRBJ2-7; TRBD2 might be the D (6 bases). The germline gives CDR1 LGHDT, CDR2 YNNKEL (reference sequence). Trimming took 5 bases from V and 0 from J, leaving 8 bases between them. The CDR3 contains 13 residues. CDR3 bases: TGTGCCAGCAGCGCGGGGTCCTCCTACGAGCAGTACGTC. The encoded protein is CASSAGSSYEQYV.

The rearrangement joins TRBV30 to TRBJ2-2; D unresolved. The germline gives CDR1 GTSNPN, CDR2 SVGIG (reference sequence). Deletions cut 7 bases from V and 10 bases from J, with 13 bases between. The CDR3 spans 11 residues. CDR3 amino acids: CASARLEELFF. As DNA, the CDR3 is TGTGCCTCCGCAAGACTCGAGGAGCTGTTTTTT.

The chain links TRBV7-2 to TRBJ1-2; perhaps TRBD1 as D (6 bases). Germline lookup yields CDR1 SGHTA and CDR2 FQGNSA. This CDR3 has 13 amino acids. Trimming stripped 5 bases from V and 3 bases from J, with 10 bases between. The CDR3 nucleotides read TGTGCCAGCAGCATAAGACAGGACTATGGCTACACCTTC. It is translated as CASSIRQDYGYTF.

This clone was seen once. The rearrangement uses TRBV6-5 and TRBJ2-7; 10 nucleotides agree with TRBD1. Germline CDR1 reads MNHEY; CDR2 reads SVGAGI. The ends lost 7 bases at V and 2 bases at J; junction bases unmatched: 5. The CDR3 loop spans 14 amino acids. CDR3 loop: CASTFGQGAYEQYF. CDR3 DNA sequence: TGTGCCAGCACCTTCGGACAGGGGGCCTACGAGCAGTACTTC.

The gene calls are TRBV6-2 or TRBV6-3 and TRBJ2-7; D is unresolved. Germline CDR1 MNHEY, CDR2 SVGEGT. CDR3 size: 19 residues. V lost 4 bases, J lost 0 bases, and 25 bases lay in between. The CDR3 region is CASSSWSSHSPTGSYEQYF. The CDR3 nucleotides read TGTGCCAGCAGTTCTTGGAGCAGCCACTCCCCAACGGGCTCCTACGAGCAGTACTTC.

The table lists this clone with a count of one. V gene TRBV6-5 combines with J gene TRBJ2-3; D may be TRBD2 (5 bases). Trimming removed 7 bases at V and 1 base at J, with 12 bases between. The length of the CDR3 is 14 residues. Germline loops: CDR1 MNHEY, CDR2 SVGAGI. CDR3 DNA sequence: TGTGCCAGCACCCTAGCCCTCGGCACAGATACGCAGTATTTT. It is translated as CASTLALGTDTQYF.

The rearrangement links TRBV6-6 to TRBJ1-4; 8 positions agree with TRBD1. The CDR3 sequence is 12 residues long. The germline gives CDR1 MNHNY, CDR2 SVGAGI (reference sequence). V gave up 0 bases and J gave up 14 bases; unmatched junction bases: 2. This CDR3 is CASSYSRTGLFF. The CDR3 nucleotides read TGTGCCAGCAGTTACTCGAGGACAGGGCTGTTTTTT.

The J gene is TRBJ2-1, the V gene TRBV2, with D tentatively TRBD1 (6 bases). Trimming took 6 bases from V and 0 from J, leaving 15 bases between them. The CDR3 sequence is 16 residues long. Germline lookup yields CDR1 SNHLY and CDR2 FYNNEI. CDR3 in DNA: TGTGCCAGCAGCGGATCTACAGGGAGCTCCTACAATGAGCAGTTCTTC. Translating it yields CASSGSTGSSYNEQFF.

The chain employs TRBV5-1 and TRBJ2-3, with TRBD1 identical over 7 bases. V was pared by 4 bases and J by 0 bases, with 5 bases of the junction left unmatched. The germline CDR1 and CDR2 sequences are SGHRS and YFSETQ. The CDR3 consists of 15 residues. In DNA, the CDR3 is TGCGCCAGCAGCATAGGGACAGCTAGCACAGATACGCAGTATTTT. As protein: CASSIGTASTDTQYF.

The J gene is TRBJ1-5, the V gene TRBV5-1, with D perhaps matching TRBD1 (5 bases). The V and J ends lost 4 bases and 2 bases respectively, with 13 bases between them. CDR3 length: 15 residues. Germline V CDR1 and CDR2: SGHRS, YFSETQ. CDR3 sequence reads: CASSPWGDGNQPQHF. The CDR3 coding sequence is TGCGCCAGCAGCCCTTGGGGCGATGGCAATCAGCCCCAGCATTTT.

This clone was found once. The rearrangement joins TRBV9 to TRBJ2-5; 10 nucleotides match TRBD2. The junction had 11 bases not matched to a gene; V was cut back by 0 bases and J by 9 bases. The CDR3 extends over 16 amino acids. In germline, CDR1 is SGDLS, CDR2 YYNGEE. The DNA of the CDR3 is TGTGCCAGCAGCGTAGATGTTCTAGCGGGAGCGCCGTCCCAGTACTTC. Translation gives CASSVDVLAGAPSQYF.

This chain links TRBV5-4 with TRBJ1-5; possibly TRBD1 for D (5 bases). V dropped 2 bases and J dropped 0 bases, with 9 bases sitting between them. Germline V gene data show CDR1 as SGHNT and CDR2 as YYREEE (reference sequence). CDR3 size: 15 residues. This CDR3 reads CASSLDSNSNQPQHF. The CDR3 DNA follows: TGTGCCAGCAGCTTAGACAGCAATAGCAATCAGCCCCAGCATTTT. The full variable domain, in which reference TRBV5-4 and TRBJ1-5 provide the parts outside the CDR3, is ETGVTQSPTHLIKTRGQQVTLRCSSQSGHNTVSWYQQALGQGPQFIFQYYREEENGRGNFPPRFSGLQFPNYSSELNVNALELDDSALYLCASSLDSNSNQPQHFGDGTRLSIL.

This chain's CDR3 is CASSTSGTSKDTQYF. The CDR3 DNA sequence: TGTGCCAGCAGTACTAGCGGGACTTCGAAAGATACGCAGTATTTT. The chain links TRBV6-5 to TRBJ2-3; 10 positions agree with TRBD2. V was pared by 5 bases and J by 5 bases, with 7 bases of the junction left unmatched. Germline lookup yields CDR1 MNHEY and CDR2 SVGAGI. This CDR3 spans 15 amino acids.